Each of the 26 T cell receptor beta chains below was sequenced from the same sample in a study of cytomegalovirus exposure and HLA in healthy donors. In the PCR, 60 Vbeta and 13 Jbeta primers were used. Only in-frame clones appear in the TCRdb table, and some are missing; sequencing was by immunoSEQ multiplex PCR. The sample lists some 150,000 clones, roughly three quarters occurring once. The source material was PBMCs. These receptors all stem from a man between 60 and 75 years old in good health and CMV-seronegative.

This chain connects TRBV9 to TRBJ1-5; no definite D call. The CDR3 extends over 14 amino acids. Trimming stripped 0 bases from V and 8 bases from J, with 12 bases between. Germline CDR1 reads SGDLS; CDR2 reads YYNGEE. CDR3 nucleotide sequence: TGTGCCAGCAGCGTAGGATCGGGGAAGGAGCCCCAGCATTTT. Protein product: CASSVGSGKEPQHF.

This clone was counted between two and nine times. The V gene is TRBV7-2, the J gene TRBJ2-1, with 7 bases that match TRBD2. Germline trimming cut 5 bases from V and 6 bases from J; bases unmatched to any gene: 13. Per the germline V gene, CDR1 is SGHTA and CDR2 is FQGNSA. The length of the CDR3 is 16 residues. The CDR3 sequence: CASSPLAGVGGNEQFF. In nucleotides, the CDR3 is TGTGCCAGCAGCCCCCTCGCGGGAGTTGGGGGCAATGAGCAGTTCTTC.

J is TRBJ2-5 and V is TRBV4-3; TRBD2 might be the D (5 bases). V lost 1 base to trimming and J lost 4 bases, with 13 bases between them. Looked up from germline, CDR1 is LGHNA and CDR2 is YSLEER. The CDR3 consists of 15 residues. The CDR3 DNA follows: TGCGCCAGCAGCCAAGGTGTCGGGGAAGGAGAGACCCAGTACTTC. It yields the protein CASSQGVGEGETQYF.

The V call is TRBV5-1, the J call TRBJ2-1; 8 positions agree with TRBD1. Germline loops: CDR1 SGHRS, CDR2 YFSETQ. The CDR3 totals 14 residues. Trimming took 3 bases from V and 7 from J; bases not matched to a gene: 6. CDR3 residues: CASSSRTGTNEQFF. The CDR3 nucleotides are TGCGCCAGCAGCTCTAGGACAGGGACGAATGAGCAGTTCTTC.

This clone came up a few times. V and J are TRBV11-1 and TRBJ2-7; 7 bases align to TRBD2. The CDR3 is made up of 12 amino acids. Germline values: CDR1 SGHAT, CDR2 FQDESV (reference sequence). Trimming removed 2 bases from V and 7 bases from J; junction bases left unmatched: 2. The CDR3 region is CASSLNGREQYF. CDR3 sequence (DNA): TGTGCCAGCAGCTTAAACGGGAGGGAGCAGTACTTC. The variable domain in full, with the rest retrieved from reference TRBV11-1 and TRBJ2-7, is EAEVAQSPRYKITEKSQAVAFWCDPISGHATLYWYRQILGQGPELLVQFQDESVVDDSQLPKDRFSAERLKGVDSTLKIQPAELGDSAMYLCASSLNGREQYFGPGTRLTVT.

The V gene is TRBV5-5, the J gene TRBJ1-1, with 7 bases identical to TRBD1. V lost 1 base and J lost 10; bases outside the gene matches: 10. This CDR3 spans 14 amino acids. The germline CDR1 and CDR2 sequences are SGHKS and YYEKEE (reference sequence). The CDR3 sequence is CASSLRTDRDRAFF. The CDR3, as DNA: TGTGCCAGCAGCTTGAGGACAGACAGGGATCGAGCTTTCTTT.

Notes on this clone: At one end the junction does not follow the germline gene, possibly because of a read error. V and J are TRBV6-1 and TRBJ2-4; 10 nucleotides agree with TRBD1. Germline V gene lookup returns CDR1 MNHNS and CDR2 SASEGT. The CDR3 covers 13 residues. CDR3 DNA sequence: TGTGCCAGCAGTGAAGGGGGTTTTGGGACAGGGGACTTC. Translating gives CASSEGGFGTGDF.

The gene calls are TRBV19 and TRBJ1-1; D unresolved. The CDR3 covers 12 residues. Germline V gene sequence: CDR1 LNHDA, CDR2 SQIVND (reference sequence). Trimming took off 7 bases at V and 1 base at J, with 7 bases between the two ends. The CDR3, as DNA: TGTGCCAGTATTGAGGGGAACACTGAAGCTTTCTTT. It is translated as CASIEGNTEAFF.

The V gene is TRBV7-2, the J gene TRBJ2-1, with a tentative D call TRBD2 (5 bases). V gave up 5 bases and J gave up 6 bases, with 17 bases separating them. CDR1 SGHTA and CDR2 FQGNSA come from the germline V gene. The CDR3 sequence is 15 residues long. The CDR3 DNA reads as TGTGCCAGCAGCCCCCAGGAGCGGCTCGCCAATGAGCAGTTCTTC. Encoded protein: CASSPQERLANEQFF. Based on the CDR3 plus reference TRBV7-2 and TRBJ2-1, the full variable domain is GAGVSQSPSNKVTEKGKDVELRCDPISGHTALYWYRQSLGQGLEFLIYFQGNSAPDKSGLPSDRFSAERTGGSVSTLTIQRTQQEDSAVYLCASSPQERLANEQFFGPGTRLTVL.

Comments on this clone: Additional DNA sequences in this sample encode the identical CDR3. This chain joins TRBV5-1 and TRBJ1-4; 8 nucleotides align to TRBD1. The CDR3 is 15 amino acids. Trimming cost V 4 bases and J 0 bases; bases outside gene matches: 2. CDR1 and CDR2 (germline): SGHRS, YFSETQ. The DNA for the CDR3 is TGCGCCAGCAGCCTACAGGGGGCAACTAATGAAAAACTGTTTTTT. Encoded protein: CASSLQGATNEKLFF.

This chain connects TRBV5-4 to TRBJ2-7; perhaps TRBD2 as D (5 bases). This CDR3 spans 14 amino acids. The germline CDR1 and CDR2 sequences are SGHNT and YYREEE (reference sequence). V was pared by 4 bases and J by 6 bases, with 17 bases between. Written as DNA, the CDR3 is TGTGCCAGCAGCCCTGTCGGGCTAGCTCCCGAGCAGTACTTC. Amino acids: CASSPVGLAPEQYF.

The V gene is TRBV6-1, the J gene TRBJ2-2, with no clear D. The germline V gene encodes CDR1 MNHNS and CDR2 SASEGT. CDR3 length: 14 amino acids. V was cut by 4 bases and J by 6 bases, with 12 bases left in between. CDR3 bases: TGTGCCAGCAGTGTGCACAGATCCCCCGGGGAGCTGTTTTTT. Its translation: CASSVHRSPGELFF.

The rearrangement uses TRBV27 and TRBJ2-7, with TRBD2 matching 12 bases. After removal of 3 bases from V and 3 bases from J, the junction contained 9 bases not matched to a gene. Germline V gene sequence: CDR1 MNHEY, CDR2 SMNVEV (reference sequence). This CDR3 is 17 amino acids long. The CDR3: CASSFLPRTSGNYEQYF. The CDR3 bases are TGTGCCAGCAGTTTCCTACCTCGGACTAGCGGGAACTACGAGCAGTACTTC.

The CDR3 is CASSTPGLAGGVDEQYF. The CDR3 DNA reads TGTGCCAGTAGCACCCCCGGACTAGCGGGAGGTGTCGACGAGCAGTACTTC. The genes are TRBV19 and TRBJ2-7; 14 bases fit TRBD2. Germline CDR1 LNHDA, CDR2 SQIVND (reference sequence). CDR3 size: 17 residues. The V gene end was trimmed by 6 bases and the J gene end by 5 bases; junction bases not matched to a gene: 12.

Only a few counts were recorded for this clone. The genes are TRBV15 and TRBJ1-1, with a weak D call TRBD1 (5 bases). Germline CDR1 and CDR2: LNHNV and YYDKDF (reference sequence). Between the trimmed V and J ends, which lost 0 bases and 10 bases, there was a span of 12 bases. The CDR3 has 13 amino acids. For the CDR3, the DNA is TGTGCCACCAGCAGAGAGCCACAGCAGGGAGCTTTCTTT. Translated: CATSREPQQGAFF.

The gene calls are TRBV6-4 and TRBJ2-1; D unresolved. The CDR3 is 13 residues long. Trimming left V 0 bases short and J 8 bases short, with 8 bases between. Per the germline V gene, CDR1 is MRHNA and CDR2 is SNTAGT. The CDR3 region is CASSDSAMDEQFF. DNA of the CDR3: TGTGCCAGCAGTGACTCGGCAATGGATGAGCAGTTCTTC.

J is TRBJ2-5 and V is TRBV7-6; the match to TRBD2 covers 11 bases. The CDR3 contains 15 residues. The germline V gene has CDR1 SGHVS and CDR2 FNYEAQ. V trimming: 5 bases; J trimming: 4 bases; junction bases outside the gene matches: 6. The CDR3 region is CASSRLAGGGETQYF. CDR3 bases: TGTGCCAGCAGCCGCCTAGCGGGAGGAGGAGAGACCCAGTACTTC. Filled out from reference TRBV7-6 and TRBJ2-5, the complete variable domain reads GAGVSQSPRYKVTKRGQDVALRCDPISGHVSLYWYRQALGQGPEFLTYFNYEAQQDKSGLPNDRFSAERPEGSISTLTIQRTEQRDSAMYRCASSRLAGGGETQYFGPGTRLLVL.

This clone was picked up a small number of times. The CDR3 reads CATSAGGPRKEAFF. Here the CDR3 DNA reads TGTGCCACCAGCGCCGGGGGGCCCAGAAAGGAAGCTTTCTTT. This chain links TRBV15 with TRBJ1-1, with a weak D call TRBD1 (6 bases). In germline, CDR1 is LNHNV, CDR2 YYDKDF (reference sequence). This CDR3 has 14 amino acids. V was clipped by 5 bases and J by 8 bases, with 18 bases between them.

The CDR3 spells CASSLTSDETQYF. Written as DNA, the CDR3 is TGTGCCAGCAGCTTAACTAGCGATGAGACCCAGTACTTC. This chain links TRBV7-3 with TRBJ2-5; D possibly corresponds to TRBD2 (5 bases). Germline V gene sequence: CDR1 SGHTA, CDR2 FQGTGA. V lost 0 bases to trimming and J lost 5 bases, with 7 bases between them. CDR3 length equals 13 residues.

This sequence joins TRBV5-1 and TRBJ1-1, with 8 positions matching TRBD1. The CDR3 contains 15 residues. Per the germline V gene, CDR1 is SGHRS and CDR2 is YFSETQ. Losses at the gene ends were 4 bases for V and 0 bases for J; bases not matched to a gene: 5. The DNA of the CDR3 is TGCGCCAGCAGCCTTGGACAGGGAATGAACACTGAAGCTTTCTTT. Its protein is CASSLGQGMNTEAFF. Filled out from reference TRBV5-1 and TRBJ1-1, the complete variable domain reads KAGVTQTPRYLIKTRGQQVTLSCSPISGHRSVSWYQQTPGQGLQFLFEYFSETQRNKGNFPGRFSGRQFSNSRSEMNVSTLELGDSALYLCASSLGQGMNTEAFFGQGTRLTVV.

This clone was counted only a few times. The chain recombines TRBV6-1 with TRBJ1-2; TRBD1 might be the D (5 bases). The length of the CDR3 is 13 residues. Trimming took off 7 bases at V and 8 bases at J, with 17 bases between the two ends. In germline, CDR1 is MNHNS, CDR2 SASEGT. CDR3 DNA sequence: TGTGCCAGCATTATCGGGGGGGTACGAGGCTACACCTTC. Translated: CASIIGGVRGYTF.

The V gene is TRBV28, the J gene TRBJ2-1, with 13 bases lining up with TRBD2. Germline CDR1 reads MDHEN; CDR2 reads SYDVKM. With V trimmed by 8 bases and J by 4 bases, 8 bases remained unmatched. The CDR3 length is 16 residues. CDR3 region: CASGLAGVNFYNEQFF. DNA of the CDR3: TGTGCCAGCGGACTAGCGGGAGTAAATTTTTACAATGAGCAGTTCTTC.

This clone was found a few times. This sequence joins TRBV5-6 and TRBJ2-3; 7 bases line up with TRBD1. The CDR3 covers 17 residues. Unmatched junction bases numbered 14, after V lost 5 bases and J lost 2 bases. Germline CDR1 SGHDT, CDR2 YYEEEE. The CDR3, as DNA: TGTGCCAGCAGACGTAAAACAGGGGTCGTCTTCACAGATACGCAGTATTTT. The encoded protein is CASRRKTGVVFTDTQYF.

The chain has TRBV10-3 and TRBJ2-3; TRBD2 matches 16 bases. The length of the CDR3 is 17 residues. The V gene end was trimmed by 6 bases and the J gene end by 1 base; junction bases not matched to a gene: 4. CDR1 ENHRY and CDR2 SYGVKD come from the germline V gene. CDR3 DNA sequence: TGTGCCATCAGCGGGACTAGCGGGAGGGCGGGCACAGATACGCAGTATTTT. Protein: CAISGTSGRAGTDTQYF.

This clone was counted a single time. The CDR3, as DNA: TGCGCCAGCAGTGAAAGCTTCTCAGGGGCCCCCGGGGAGACCCAGTACTTC. It specifies CASSESFSGAPGETQYF. The chain links TRBV10-1 to TRBJ2-5; D may be TRBD1 (6 bases). V lost 3 bases to trimming and J lost 5 bases, with 22 bases between them. Germline CDR1 WNHNN, CDR2 SYGVQD (reference sequence). CDR3 length: 17 residues.

The rearrangement links TRBV7-2 to TRBJ1-2, with D unclear. Germline loops: CDR1 SGHTA, CDR2 FQGNSA. V was pared by 2 bases and J by 6 bases, with 13 bases between. This CDR3 comprises 14 residues. Here the CDR3 DNA reads TGTGCCAGCAGCTTAAAATTATCCGGGAATGGCTACACCTTC. Its protein product is CASSLKLSGNGYTF.